The 10 T cell receptor beta chains below come from one sample, sequenced in a study of blood T cell repertoires in COVID-19. Libraries were prepared by immunoSEQ multiplex PCR; TCRdb keeps only in-frame clonotypes and omits some of them. The table includes under 90,000 clones, roughly 87% detected once. Sequenced: peripheral blood. These receptors all come from a man in his sixties with acute or convalescent COVID-19.

The V call is TRBV2, the J call TRBJ1-2, with D maybe TRBD1 (5 bases). Germline V gene sequence: CDR1 SNHLY, CDR2 FYNNEI. This CDR3 has 12 amino acids. V was pared by 4 bases and J by 8 bases, with 11 bases between. CDR3 nucleotides: TGTGCCAGCAGTGTAGACAGTTCAGGCTACACCTTC. Translated, it gives CASSVDSSGYTF.

Only a few counts were recorded for this clone. This rearrangement joins TRBV5-4 to TRBJ2-7, with a weak D call TRBD2 (6 bases). The V end was cut by 5 bases, the J end by 0 bases, with 15 bases between. Germline V gene sequence: CDR1 SGHNT, CDR2 YYREEE (reference sequence). This CDR3 is built from 15 residues. The CDR3 loop reads CASSAGPDSSYEQYF. The CDR3 DNA follows: TGTGCCAGCAGTGCGGGGCCCGACAGCTCCTACGAGCAGTACTTC.

This clone has more than one count but fewer than ten. The chain employs TRBV19 and TRBJ2-7; tentative D call: TRBD1 (6 bases). Per the germline V gene, CDR1 is LNHDA and CDR2 is SQIVND (reference sequence). There are 18 residues in the CDR3. Trimming left V 0 bases short and J 2 bases short, with 20 bases between. CDR3 coding DNA: TGTGCCAGTAGTATAGACGTTACCAGGGGATTGACACCCTACGAGCAGTACTTC. This gives the protein CASSIDVTRGLTPYEQYF.

This clone came up a few times. The V gene is TRBV15, the J gene TRBJ1-2; unclear D gene. From germline, CDR1 is LNHNV and CDR2 YYDKDF (reference sequence). V was clipped by 1 base and J by 8 bases, with 8 bases between them. The CDR3 extends over 12 amino acids. CDR3 loop: CATSRGEGGYTF. The CDR3 bases are TGTGCCACCAGCAGAGGGGAGGGAGGCTACACCTTC.

The CDR3 reads CASSQPSGGVPEQFF. In DNA, the CDR3 is TGTGCCAGCAGCCAACCTAGCGGGGGAGTACCCGAGCAGTTCTTC. The rearrangement joins TRBV4-2 to TRBJ2-1, with TRBD2 identical over 10 bases. CDR1 and CDR2 from the germline V gene are LGHNA and YNFKEQ. The CDR3 has 15 amino acids. The V and J ends lost 2 bases and 10 bases, in that order; junction bases with no gene match: 8.

The chain joins TRBV9 to TRBJ1-1, with 7 bases aligning to TRBD1. Germline-derived CDR1 and CDR2 are SGDLS and YYNGEE. Trimming cost V 4 bases and J 0 bases; bases outside gene matches: 9. The CDR3 is made up of 16 amino acids. The DNA for the CDR3 is TGTGCCAGCAGCAGAGGGGGCGTGGGGCTGAACACTGAAGCTTTCTTT. This sequence encodes CASSRGGVGLNTEAFF.

This chain uses TRBV7-8 with TRBJ1-3; 7 bases are a match to TRBD1. V lost 5 bases, J lost 2 bases, and 9 bases stayed unmatched. The CDR3 consists of 16 residues. The V gene's germline CDR1 is SGHVS and CDR2 FQNEAQ. The CDR3 protein is CASSPIYRGPGNTIYF. The CDR3 DNA sequence: TGTGCCAGCAGCCCGATTTACAGGGGCCCTGGAAACACCATATATTTT.

The V call is TRBV13, the J call TRBJ2-1, with TRBD2 identical over 8 bases. This CDR3 region has 13 residues. The V gene end was trimmed by 5 bases and the J gene end by 8 bases; junction bases not matched to a gene: 5. Germline V gives CDR1 PRHDT, CDR2 FYEKMQ (reference sequence). The CDR3 DNA reads TGTGCCAGCAGCGTCCCCGGGGGGGATGAGCAGTTCTTC. Protein: CASSVPGGDEQFF.

The chain joins TRBV15 to TRBJ1-2, with 7 nucleotides matching TRBD1. The germline V gene encodes CDR1 LNHNV and CDR2 YYDKDF (reference sequence). CDR3 length: 14 residues. V lost 5 bases to trimming and J lost 6 bases; unmatched junction nucleotides: 9. The CDR3 region has the DNA TGTGCCACCAGCGGTCGAGGGACAGTTAATGGCTACACCTTC. This gives the protein CATSGRGTVNGYTF.

Here the CDR3 reads CASSEAGGGVNEKLFF. For the CDR3, the DNA is TGTGCCAGCAGTGAAGCGGGGGGAGGGGTGAATGAAAAACTGTTTTTT. The rearrangement uses TRBV6-1 and TRBJ1-4, with D possibly TRBD1 on 5 matching bases. The germline CDR1 and CDR2 sequences are MNHNS and SASEGT. CDR3 size: 16 residues. Trimming left V 0 bases short and J 5 bases short, with 13 bases between.